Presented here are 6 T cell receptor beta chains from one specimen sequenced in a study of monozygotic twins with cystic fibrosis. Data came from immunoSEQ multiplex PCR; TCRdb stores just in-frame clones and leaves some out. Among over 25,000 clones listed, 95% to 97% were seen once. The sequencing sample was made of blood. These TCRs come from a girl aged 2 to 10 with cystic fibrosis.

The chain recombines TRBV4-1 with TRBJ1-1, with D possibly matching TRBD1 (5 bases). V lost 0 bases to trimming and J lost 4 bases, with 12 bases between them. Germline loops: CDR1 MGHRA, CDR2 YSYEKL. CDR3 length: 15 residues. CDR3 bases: TGCGCCAGCAGCCAAGAAGGGACCTTGGGCACTGAAGCTTTCTTT. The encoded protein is CASSQEGTLGTEAFF.

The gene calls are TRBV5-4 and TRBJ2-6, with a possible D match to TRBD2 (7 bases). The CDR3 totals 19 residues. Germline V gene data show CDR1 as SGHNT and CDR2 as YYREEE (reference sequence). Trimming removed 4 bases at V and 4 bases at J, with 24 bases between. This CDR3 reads CASSPGAGWGRSGANVLTF. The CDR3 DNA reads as TGTGCCAGCAGCCCGGGAGCGGGGTGGGGGCGGTCCGGGGCCAACGTCCTGACTTTC.

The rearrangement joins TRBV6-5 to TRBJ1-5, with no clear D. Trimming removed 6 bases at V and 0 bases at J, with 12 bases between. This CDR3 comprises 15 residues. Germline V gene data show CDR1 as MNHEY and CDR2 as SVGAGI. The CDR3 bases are TGTGCCAGCAGACTAACACCCGATAGCAATCAGCCCCAGCATTTT. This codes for CASRLTPDSNQPQHF.

Here the CDR3 reads CASSQWSFPNGYTF. The CDR3 nucleotides are TGTGCCAGCAGCCAGTGGTCCTTTCCCAATGGCTACACCTTC. The V and J genes are TRBV14 and TRBJ1-2; no definite D call. The CDR3 has 14 amino acids. Deletions cut 3 bases from V and 6 bases from J, with 14 bases between. In germline, CDR1 is SGHDN, CDR2 FVKESK.

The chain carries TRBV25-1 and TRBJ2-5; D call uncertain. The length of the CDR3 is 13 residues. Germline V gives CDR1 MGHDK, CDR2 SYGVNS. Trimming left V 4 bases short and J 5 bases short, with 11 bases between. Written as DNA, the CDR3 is TGTGCCAGCAGTGGGTTCAGGCTGGAGACCCAGTACTTC. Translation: CASSGFRLETQYF.

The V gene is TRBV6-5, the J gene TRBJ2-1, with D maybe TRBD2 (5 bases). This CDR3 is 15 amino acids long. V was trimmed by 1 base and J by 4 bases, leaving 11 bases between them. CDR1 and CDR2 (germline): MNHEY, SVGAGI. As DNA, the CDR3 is TGTGCCAGCAGTTACTTAGCGAGCAAATACAATGAGCAGTTCTTC. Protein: CASSYLASKYNEQFF.